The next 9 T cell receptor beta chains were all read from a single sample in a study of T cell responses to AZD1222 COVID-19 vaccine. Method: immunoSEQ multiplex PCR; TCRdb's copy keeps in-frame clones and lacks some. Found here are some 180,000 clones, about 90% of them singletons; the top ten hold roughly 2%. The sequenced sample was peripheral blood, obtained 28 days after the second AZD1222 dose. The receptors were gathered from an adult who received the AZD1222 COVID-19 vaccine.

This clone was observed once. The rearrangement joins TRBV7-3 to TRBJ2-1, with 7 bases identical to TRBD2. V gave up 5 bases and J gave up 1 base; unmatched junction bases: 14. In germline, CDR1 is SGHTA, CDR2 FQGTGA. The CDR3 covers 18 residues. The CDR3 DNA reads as TGTGCCAGCAGCATAAGACCTCGGCGGGAGCGGTCCTACAATGAGCAGTTCTTC. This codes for CASSIRPRRERSYNEQFF.

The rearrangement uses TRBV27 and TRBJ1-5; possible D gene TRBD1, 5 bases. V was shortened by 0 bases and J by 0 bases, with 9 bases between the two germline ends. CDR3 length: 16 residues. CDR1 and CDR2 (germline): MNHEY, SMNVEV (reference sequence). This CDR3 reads CASSLSRGPSNQPQHF. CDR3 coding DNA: TGTGCCAGCAGTTTATCAAGGGGTCCTAGCAATCAGCCCCAGCATTTT.

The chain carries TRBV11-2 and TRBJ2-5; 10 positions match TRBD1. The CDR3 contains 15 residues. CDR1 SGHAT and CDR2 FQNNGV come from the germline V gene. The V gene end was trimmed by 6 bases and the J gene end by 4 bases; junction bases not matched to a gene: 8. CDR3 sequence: CASRPRQGARETQYF. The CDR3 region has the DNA TGTGCCAGCAGACCACGACAGGGGGCACGAGAGACCCAGTACTTC.

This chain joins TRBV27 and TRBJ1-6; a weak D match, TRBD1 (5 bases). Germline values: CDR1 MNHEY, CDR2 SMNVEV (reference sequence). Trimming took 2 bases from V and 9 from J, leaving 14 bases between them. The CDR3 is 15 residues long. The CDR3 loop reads CASSLGTAGGSPLHF. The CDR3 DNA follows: TGTGCCAGCAGTTTAGGGACGGCCGGCGGTTCACCCCTCCACTTT.

CDR3 sequence: CASSLEAWRGPYEQYF. The CDR3 DNA follows: TGTGCCAGCAGCTTAGAAGCGTGGCGGGGCCCCTACGAGCAGTACTTC. This chain uses TRBV11-2 with TRBJ2-7, with D perhaps matching TRBD2 (6 bases). The CDR3 runs 16 residues. The V and J ends lost 0 bases and 2 bases respectively, with 14 bases between them. Looked up from germline, CDR1 is SGHAT and CDR2 is FQNNGV.

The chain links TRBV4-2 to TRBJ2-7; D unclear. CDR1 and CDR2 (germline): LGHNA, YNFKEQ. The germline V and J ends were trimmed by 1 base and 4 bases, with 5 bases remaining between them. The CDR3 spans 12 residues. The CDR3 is CASSQVGYEQYF. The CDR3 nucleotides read TGTGCCAGCAGCCAAGTCGGGTACGAGCAGTACTTC.

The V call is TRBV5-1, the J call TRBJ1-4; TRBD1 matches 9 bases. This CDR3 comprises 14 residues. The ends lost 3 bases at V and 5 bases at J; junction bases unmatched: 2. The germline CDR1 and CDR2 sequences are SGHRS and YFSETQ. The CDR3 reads CASSWTGENEKLFF. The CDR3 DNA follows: TGCGCCAGCAGCTGGACAGGGGAGAATGAAAAACTGTTTTTT.

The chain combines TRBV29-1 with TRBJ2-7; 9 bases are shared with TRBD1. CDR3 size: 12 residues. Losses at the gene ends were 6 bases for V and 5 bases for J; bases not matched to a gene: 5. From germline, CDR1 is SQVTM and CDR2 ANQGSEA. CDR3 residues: CSVKGTGNEQYF. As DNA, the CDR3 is TGCAGCGTGAAAGGGACAGGGAACGAGCAGTACTTC.

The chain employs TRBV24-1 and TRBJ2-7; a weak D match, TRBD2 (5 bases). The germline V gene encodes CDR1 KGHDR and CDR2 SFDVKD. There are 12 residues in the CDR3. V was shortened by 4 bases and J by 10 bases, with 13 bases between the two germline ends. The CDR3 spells CATSEFEGAQYF. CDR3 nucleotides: TGTGCCACCAGTGAGTTTGAGGGAGCACAGTACTTC.